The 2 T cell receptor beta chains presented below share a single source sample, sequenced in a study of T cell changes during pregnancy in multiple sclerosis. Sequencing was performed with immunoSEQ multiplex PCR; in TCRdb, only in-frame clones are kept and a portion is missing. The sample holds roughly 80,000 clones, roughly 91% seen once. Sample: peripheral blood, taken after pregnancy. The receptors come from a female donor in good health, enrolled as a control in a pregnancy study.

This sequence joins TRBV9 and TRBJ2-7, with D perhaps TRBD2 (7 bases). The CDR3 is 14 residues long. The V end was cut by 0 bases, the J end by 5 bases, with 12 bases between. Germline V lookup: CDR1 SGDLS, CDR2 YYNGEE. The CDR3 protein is CASSVGGGWDEQYF. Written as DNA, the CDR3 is TGTGCCAGCAGCGTAGGGGGGGGCTGGGACGAGCAGTACTTC.

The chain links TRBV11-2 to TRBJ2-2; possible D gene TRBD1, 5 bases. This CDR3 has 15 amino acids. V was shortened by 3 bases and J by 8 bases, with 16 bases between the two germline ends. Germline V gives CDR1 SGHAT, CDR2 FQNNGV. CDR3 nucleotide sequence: TGTGCCAGCAGCTTTTCCTCCGACAGCCCTGGGGAGCTGTTTTTT. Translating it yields CASSFSSDSPGELFF.